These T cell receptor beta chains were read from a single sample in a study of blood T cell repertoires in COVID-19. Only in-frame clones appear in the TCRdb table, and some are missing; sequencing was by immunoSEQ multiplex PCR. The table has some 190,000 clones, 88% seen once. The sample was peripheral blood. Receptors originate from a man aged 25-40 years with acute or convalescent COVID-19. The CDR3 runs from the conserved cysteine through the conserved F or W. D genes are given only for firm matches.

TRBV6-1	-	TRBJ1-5	CASSDQGKFHQPQHF	TGTGCCAGCAGTGACCAGGGCAAGTTTCATCAGCCCCAGCATTTT
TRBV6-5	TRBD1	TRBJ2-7	CASGDRERYEQYF	TGTGCCAGCGGGGACAGGGAGAGGTACGAGCAGTACTTC
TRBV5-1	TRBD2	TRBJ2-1	CATMTGGAGNEQFF	TGCGCCACCATGACGGGGGGGGCCGGGAATGAGCAGTTCTTC
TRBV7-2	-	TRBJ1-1	CASSRNRVEAEAFF	TGTGCCAGCAGTCGAAACAGGGTAGAAGCTGAAGCTTTCTTT
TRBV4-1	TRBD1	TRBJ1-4	CASSQWTGTGGFQPTNEKLFF	TGCGCCAGCAGCCAATGGACCGGGACAGGGGGCTTTCAACCCACTAATGAAAAACTGTTTTTT
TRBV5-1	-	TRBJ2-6	CASSLVTQGSGANVLTF	TGCGCCAGCAGCTTGGTTACGCAGGGCTCTGGGGCCAACGTCCTGACTTTC
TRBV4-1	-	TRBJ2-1	CASSQGRGSYNEQFF	TGCGCCAGCAGCCAAGGCAGGGGCTCCTACAATGAGCAGTTCTTC
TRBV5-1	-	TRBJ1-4	CASSRNPGLGEKLFF	TGCGCCAGCAGCCGCAATCCAGGGTTGGGTGAAAAACTGTTTTTT
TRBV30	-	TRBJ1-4	CAWSVQGLMTTNEKLFF	TGTGCCTGGAGTGTACAGGGTCTAATGACAACTAATGAAAAACTGTTTTTT
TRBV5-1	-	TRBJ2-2	CASLGTNTNTGELFF	TGCGCCAGCTTAGGGACAAATACGAACACCGGGGAGCTGTTTTTT
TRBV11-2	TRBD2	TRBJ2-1	CASSLESGGAYEQFF	TGTGCCAGCAGCTTAGAGAGCGGGGGGGCTTATGAGCAGTTCTTC
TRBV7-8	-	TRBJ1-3	CASSLGTAGNTIYF	TGTGCCAGCAGCTTGGGTACAGCTGGAAACACCATATATTTT
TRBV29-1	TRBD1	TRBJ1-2	CSADRGLYGYTF	TGCAGCGCGGACAGGGGGCTCTATGGCTACACCTTC